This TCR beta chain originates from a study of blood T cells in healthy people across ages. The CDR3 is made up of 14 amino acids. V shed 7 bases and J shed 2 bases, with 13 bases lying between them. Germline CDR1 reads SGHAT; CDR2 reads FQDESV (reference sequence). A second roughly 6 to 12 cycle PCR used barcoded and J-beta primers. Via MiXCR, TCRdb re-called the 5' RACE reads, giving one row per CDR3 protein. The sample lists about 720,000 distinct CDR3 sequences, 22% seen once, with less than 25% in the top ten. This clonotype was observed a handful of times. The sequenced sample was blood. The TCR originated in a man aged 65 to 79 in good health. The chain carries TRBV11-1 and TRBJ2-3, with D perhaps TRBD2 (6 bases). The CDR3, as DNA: TGTGCCAGCAACTGGGGGGTCAACACAGATACGCAGTATTTT. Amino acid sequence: CASNWGVNTDTQYF.